This T cell receptor beta chain comes out of a study of siplizumab effects on memory and regulatory T cells. Assays were performed on 80,000 to 100,000 TCR templates per sample. Using immunoSEQ multiplex PCR, the repertoire was profiled, and TCRdb retains in-frame clones only, with some absent. The table records 57,000 or so clones, roughly 85% of them present only once. This clone was counted a single time. Germline V gene lookup returns CDR1 SGDLS and CDR2 YYNGEE. Trimming stripped 0 bases from V and 4 bases from J, with 7 bases between. The CDR3 sequence is 14 residues long. Sequencing used memory CD4+ T cells sorted from blood. V and J are TRBV9 and TRBJ2-2; D call uncertain. The TCR was taken from a human donor in good health. CDR3 region: CASSVAPGTGELFF. In nucleotides, the CDR3 is TGTGCCAGCAGCGTAGCCCCAGGCACCGGGGAGCTGTTTTTT.